These 13 T cell receptor beta chains were sequenced from one sample in a study of OX40 agonist ivuxolimab in advanced cancers. TCRdb's table, derived via immunoSEQ multiplex PCR, lists solely in-frame clones and lacks some. The sample includes about 80,000 clones, 85% to 90% of them seen just once. The sequenced sample was CD4+ or CD8+ T cells sorted from blood, obtained in a trial of the OX40 agonist ivuxolimab. All receptors come from an adult with an advanced solid tumor such as melanoma, head and neck, liver or kidney cancer.

The V call is TRBV5-1, the J call TRBJ1-4; unclear D gene. Germline assignment: CDR1 SGHRS and CDR2 YFSETQ. V dropped 3 bases and J dropped 3 bases, with 21 bases sitting between them. The CDR3 is 18 amino acids. CDR3: CASSSTRGRVGANEKLFF. The CDR3, as DNA: TGCGCCAGCAGCTCCACCCGAGGAAGGGTCGGCGCTAATGAAAAACTGTTTTTT. The whole variable domain, remainder taken from reference TRBV5-1 and TRBJ1-4, is KAGVTQTPRYLIKTRGQQVTLSCSPISGHRSVSWYQQTPGQGLQFLFEYFSETQRNKGNFPGRFSGRQFSNSRSEMNVSTLELGDSALYLCASSSTRGRVGANEKLFFGSGTQLSVL.

The J gene is TRBJ2-1, the V gene TRBV11-3, with D uncertain. This CDR3 is 14 amino acids long. Germline V gene lookup returns CDR1 SGHNT and CDR2 YENEEA. Trimming removed 0 bases at V and 5 bases at J, with 8 bases between. The CDR3 DNA sequence: TGTGCCAGCAGCTTAGACCTCAGTAACAATGAGCAGTTCTTC. Translated, it gives CASSLDLSNNEQFF.

Concerning this clone: Within the sample, other DNA sequences also encode this same CDR3. J is TRBJ1-1 and V is TRBV5-4, with 7 bases matching TRBD1. The CDR3 sequence is 14 residues long. Trimming cost V 4 bases and J 1 base; bases outside gene matches: 4. Germline-derived CDR1 and CDR2 are SGHNT and YYREEE (reference sequence). The CDR3 nucleotides read TGTGCCAGCAGCCTCGACAGGGCGAACACTGAAGCTTTCTTT. It encodes CASSLDRANTEAFF.

The chain uses TRBV2 and TRBJ2-7; possible D gene TRBD2, 5 bases. CDR1 and CDR2 (germline): SNHLY, FYNNEI. The CDR3 is 15 residues long. Trimming removed 5 bases from V and 0 bases from J, with 14 bases in between. The CDR3 DNA reads as TGTGCCAGCAGTATGAGGGTAAAGGGCTCCTACGAGCAGTACTTC. It specifies CASSMRVKGSYEQYF.

V and J are TRBV7-9 and TRBJ2-1, with 8 bases aligning to TRBD1. The CDR3 runs 14 residues. The germline CDR1 and CDR2 sequences are SEHNR and FQNEAQ (reference sequence). V was clipped by 3 bases and J by 6 bases; unmatched bases: 4. CDR3 in DNA: TGTGCCAGCAGCTTCCTAACAGGGGGCAATGAGCAGTTCTTC. Translated: CASSFLTGGNEQFF.

This rearrangement joins TRBV7-2 to TRBJ2-7; 14 bases agree with TRBD2. Germline lookup yields CDR1 SGHTA and CDR2 FQGNSA. The CDR3 length is 17 residues. V trimming: 5 bases; J trimming: 4 bases; junction bases outside the gene matches: 10. CDR3 sequence reads: CASSPRTSGGPPYEQYF. As DNA, the CDR3 is TGTGCCAGCAGCCCCCGGACTAGCGGGGGGCCACCTTACGAGCAGTACTTC.

The chain uses TRBV6-1 and TRBJ2-7, with a weak D call TRBD2 (5 bases). This CDR3 is built from 14 residues. Germline assignment: CDR1 MNHNS and CDR2 SASEGT. The ends were cut back, 6 bases at V and 1 base at J, with 13 bases in the middle. CDR3: CASSTGKLSYEQYF. CDR3 coding DNA: TGTGCCAGCAGCACCGGGAAACTGTCCTACGAGCAGTACTTC.

This chain uses TRBV5-1 with TRBJ1-6; no definite D call. CDR3 length: 15 amino acids. Germline V CDR1 and CDR2: SGHRS, YFSETQ. Trimming removed 6 bases at V and 7 bases at J, with 17 bases between. The CDR3 reads CASTPSDPNNSPLHF. The DNA of the CDR3 is TGCGCCAGCACGCCGTCGGACCCTAACAATTCACCCCTCCACTTT.

The J gene is TRBJ1-2, the V gene TRBV25-1; unclear D gene. The CDR3 totals 14 residues. From germline, CDR1 is MGHDK and CDR2 SYGVNS. The V gene lost 2 bases and the J gene lost 7 bases, with 14 bases spanning the gap. CDR3 DNA sequence: TGTGCCAGCAGTGAACGACGGATGGTAGGTGGCTACACCTTC. Translation gives CASSERRMVGGYTF.

This clone has just one count. The chain joins TRBV6-6 to TRBJ1-1; D is unresolved. CDR3 length equals 12 residues. V was clipped by 6 bases and J by 1 base, with 6 bases between them. CDR1 and CDR2 from the germline V gene are MNHNY and SVGAGI (reference sequence). The CDR3 is CASSRQNTEAFF. The CDR3 coding sequence is TGTGCCAGCAGCCGGCAGAACACTGAAGCTTTCTTT.

This clone was detected only a few times. J is TRBJ2-6 and V is TRBV9; TRBD2 is a possible D gene (7 bases). V was trimmed by 2 bases and J by 3 bases, leaving 15 bases between them. CDR1 SGDLS and CDR2 YYNGEE come from the germline V gene. CDR3 size: 17 residues. The CDR3 DNA is TGTGCCAGCAGCGTCACCGAGGGGGGGCGTGGGGCCAACGTCCTGACTTTC. Translation: CASSVTEGGRGANVLTF.

This clone has just a few counts. The genes are TRBV18 and TRBJ2-2; D remains unclear. The CDR3 consists of 16 residues. The germline gives CDR1 KGHSH, CDR2 LQKENI. The V end lost 1 base, the J end lost 0 bases, and 9 bases lay between the germline ends. As DNA, the CDR3 is TGTGCCAGCTCACCACGGGTGGCGACGAACACCGGGGAGCTGTTTTTT. It encodes CASSPRVATNTGELFF.

The J gene is TRBJ1-1, the V gene TRBV29-1; possibly TRBD1 for D (6 bases). Per the germline V gene, CDR1 is SQVTM and CDR2 is ANQGSEA. The CDR3 contains 14 residues. Trimming shortened V by 7 bases and J by 1 base, and 16 bases separated the two germline ends. The CDR3 bases are TGCAGCGCCGGGGGGGCAGGACAGAACACTGAAGCTTTCTTT. This codes for CSAGGAGQNTEAFF.